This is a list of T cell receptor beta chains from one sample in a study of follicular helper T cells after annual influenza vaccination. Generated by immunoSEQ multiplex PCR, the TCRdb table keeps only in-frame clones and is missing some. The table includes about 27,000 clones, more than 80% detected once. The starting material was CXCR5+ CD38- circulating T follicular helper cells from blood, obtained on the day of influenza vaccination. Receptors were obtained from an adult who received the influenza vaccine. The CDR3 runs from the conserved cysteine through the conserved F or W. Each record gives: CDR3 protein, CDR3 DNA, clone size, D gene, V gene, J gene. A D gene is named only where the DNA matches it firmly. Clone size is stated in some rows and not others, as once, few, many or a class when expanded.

cdr3_aa: CASSSGTGRFEQYF
cdr3_nt: TGTGCCAGCAGCTCCGGGACAGGGAGATTCGAGCAGTACTTC
clone_size: -
d_call: TRBD1
v_call: TRBV6-5
j_call: TRBJ2-7

cdr3_aa: CASSQDIQREGRYEQYF
cdr3_nt: TGTGCCAGCAGCCAAGATATTCAGCGGGAGGGCCGGTACGAGCAGTACTTC
clone_size: -
d_call: TRBD2
v_call: TRBV4-2
j_call: TRBJ2-7

cdr3_aa: CASNKPGDTGELFF
cdr3_nt: TGTGCCAGTAATAAGCCCGGGGACACCGGGGAGCTGTTTTTT
clone_size: -
d_call: -
v_call: TRBV19
j_call: TRBJ2-2

cdr3_aa: CASGTRRDDSGNTIYF
cdr3_nt: TGTGCCAGCGGCACCCGGAGGGACGACTCTGGAAACACCATATATTTT
clone_size: -
d_call: -
v_call: TRBV9
j_call: TRBJ1-3

cdr3_aa: CASSLGSGRSNEQFF
cdr3_nt: TGTGCCAGCAGTTTAGGCAGCGGGAGGTCCAATGAGCAGTTCTTC
clone_size: -
d_call: TRBD2
v_call: TRBV6-6
j_call: TRBJ2-1

cdr3_aa: CASSQDARNSPLHF
cdr3_nt: TGCGCCAGCAGCCAAGATGCGCGGAATTCACCCCTCCACTTT
clone_size: -
d_call: -
v_call: TRBV4-1
j_call: TRBJ1-6

cdr3_aa: CASSPRGGGTEAFF
cdr3_nt: TGTGCCAGCTCACCACGCGGGGGTGGGACTGAAGCTTTCTTT
clone_size: -
d_call: -
v_call: TRBV18
j_call: TRBJ1-1

cdr3_aa: CASSLSAPSYEQYF
cdr3_nt: TGTGCCAGCAGCCTAAGTGCCCCCTCCTACGAGCAGTACTTC
clone_size: -
d_call: -
v_call: TRBV7-2
j_call: TRBJ2-7

cdr3_aa: CASSTGQKETQYF
cdr3_nt: TGTGCCAGTAGTACGGGACAAAAGGAGACCCAGTACTTC
clone_size: few
d_call: -
v_call: TRBV19
j_call: TRBJ2-5

cdr3_aa: CASSFIGLAGYNEQFF
cdr3_nt: TGTGCCAGCAGTTTCATTGGACTAGCGGGCTACAATGAGCAGTTCTTC
clone_size: -
d_call: TRBD2
v_call: TRBV28
j_call: TRBJ2-1

cdr3_aa: CASSQGMGNQPQHF
cdr3_nt: TGTGCCAGTAGTCAGGGGATGGGAAATCAGCCCCAGCATTTT
clone_size: -
d_call: -
v_call: TRBV19
j_call: TRBJ1-5

cdr3_aa: CASSLNFYEKLFF
cdr3_nt: TGTGCCAGCAGTCTTAACTTCTACGAAAAACTGTTTTTT
clone_size: -
d_call: -
v_call: TRBV14
j_call: TRBJ1-4

cdr3_aa: CASSPRASAGGSYEQYF
cdr3_nt: TGCGCCAGCAGCCCCCGAGCCTCAGCGGGAGGCTCCTACGAGCAGTACTTC
clone_size: -
d_call: TRBD2
v_call: TRBV4-1
j_call: TRBJ2-7

cdr3_aa: CASSLMSGSETQYF
cdr3_nt: TGCGCCAGCAGCTTGATGTCCGGGTCGGAGACCCAGTACTTC
clone_size: -
d_call: -
v_call: TRBV5-1
j_call: TRBJ2-5

cdr3_aa: CASSLDIGTDTRYF
cdr3_nt: TGTGCCAGCAGCTTAGATATAGGAACAGATACGCGGTATTTT
clone_size: once
d_call: -
v_call: TRBV11-2
j_call: TRBJ2-3

cdr3_aa: CASSPEGDPQETQYF
cdr3_nt: TGCGCCAGCAGCCCCGAGGGGGACCCACAAGAGACCCAGTACTTC
clone_size: -
d_call: -
v_call: TRBV5-1
j_call: TRBJ2-5

cdr3_aa: CASSSRGQDNSPLHF
cdr3_nt: TGCGCCAGCAGCTCGAGGGGGCAGGATAATTCACCCCTCCACTTT
clone_size: -
d_call: TRBD1
v_call: TRBV5-1
j_call: TRBJ1-6

cdr3_aa: CASSPSATAQAYGYTF
cdr3_nt: TGTGCCAGCAGTCCAAGTGCGACAGCACAGGCCTATGGCTACACCTTC
clone_size: -
d_call: -
v_call: TRBV7-3
j_call: TRBJ1-2

cdr3_aa: CASSLVSRGDEDEQFF
cdr3_nt: TGCGCCAGCAGCTTGGTGTCGCGGGGGGACGAGGATGAGCAGTTCTTC
clone_size: -
d_call: TRBD2
v_call: TRBV5-1
j_call: TRBJ2-1

cdr3_aa: CASSDRYEQYF
cdr3_nt: TGTGCCAGCAGTGACAGGTACGAGCAGTACTTC
clone_size: -
d_call: -
v_call: TRBV2
j_call: TRBJ2-7

cdr3_aa: CSVDGTGGKSPLHF
cdr3_nt: TGCAGCGTAGATGGGACAGGGGGCAAGTCACCCCTCCACTTT
clone_size: -
d_call: TRBD1
v_call: TRBV29-1
j_call: TRBJ1-6

cdr3_aa: CASSLAARTVYEQYF
cdr3_nt: TGTGCCAGCAGCTTGGCTGCTAGGACAGTCTACGAGCAGTACTTC
clone_size: -
d_call: -
v_call: TRBV5-5
j_call: TRBJ2-7

cdr3_aa: CASNLPRGTGREKLFF
cdr3_nt: TGTGCCAGTAATCTCCCGAGGGGGACAGGTCGGGAAAAACTGTTTTTT
clone_size: -
d_call: TRBD1
v_call: TRBV19
j_call: TRBJ1-4

cdr3_aa: CASSQETGRTEAFF
cdr3_nt: TGCGCCAGCAGCCAAGAAACAGGGAGAACTGAAGCTTTCTTT
clone_size: -
d_call: -
v_call: TRBV4-1
j_call: TRBJ1-1

cdr3_aa: CATSRAGEPTEQYF
cdr3_nt: TGTGCCACCAGCAGAGCGGGGGAGCCTACGGAGCAGTACTTC
clone_size: -
d_call: -
v_call: TRBV15
j_call: TRBJ2-5

cdr3_aa: CASSESVQRGTEAFF
cdr3_nt: TGCGCCAGCAGTGAGTCGGTACAGCGGGGGACTGAAGCTTTCTTT
clone_size: -
d_call: -
v_call: TRBV10-1
j_call: TRBJ1-1

cdr3_aa: CASSLDPGQGYNEQFF
cdr3_nt: TGCGCCAGCAGCTTGGACCCGGGACAGGGATACAATGAGCAGTTCTTC
clone_size: -
d_call: TRBD1
v_call: TRBV5-1
j_call: TRBJ2-1

cdr3_aa: CASSPGTRYKQYF
cdr3_nt: TGTGCCAGCAGCCCCGGGACTAGGTACAAGCAGTACTTC
clone_size: -
d_call: TRBD2
v_call: TRBV5-6
j_call: TRBJ2-7

cdr3_aa: CASSLGLGYTF
cdr3_nt: TGTGCCAGCAGCTTAGGGCTGGGCTACACCTTC
clone_size: -
d_call: -
v_call: TRBV7-9
j_call: TRBJ1-2

cdr3_aa: CASRSDPRETQYF
cdr3_nt: TGCGCCAGCAGGTCCGATCCTAGGGAGACCCAGTACTTC
clone_size: few
d_call: -
v_call: TRBV5-1
j_call: TRBJ2-5

cdr3_aa: CAREGRRDGQFF
cdr3_nt: TGTGCCAGGGAGGGGCGTCGAGATGGGCAGTTCTTC
clone_size: once
d_call: -
v_call: TRBV27
j_call: TRBJ2-1

cdr3_aa: CASSYPLYEQYF
cdr3_nt: TGTGCCAGCAGTTACCCACTTTACGAGCAGTACTTC
clone_size: -
d_call: -
v_call: TRBV6-6
j_call: TRBJ2-7

cdr3_aa: CAIKLGPGVGELFF
cdr3_nt: TGTGCCATCAAGTTAGGACCCGGGGTCGGGGAGCTGTTTTTT
clone_size: -
d_call: -
v_call: TRBV10-3
j_call: TRBJ2-2

cdr3_aa: CASSLRAIPGELFF
cdr3_nt: TGTGCCAGCAGCTTGCGAGCAATACCCGGGGAGCTGTTTTTT
clone_size: -
d_call: -
v_call: TRBV11-1
j_call: TRBJ2-2

cdr3_aa: CASSKVPDRDRGTRLEAFF
cdr3_nt: TGTGCCAGCAGCAAAGTCCCTGACCGGGACAGGGGGACCCGACTTGAAGCTTTCTTT
clone_size: -
d_call: -
v_call: TRBV21-1
j_call: TRBJ1-1

cdr3_aa: CASSADRGSSSYEQYF
cdr3_nt: TGTGCCAGCAGCGCAGACAGGGGGAGTAGCTCCTACGAGCAGTACTTC
clone_size: -
d_call: TRBD1
v_call: TRBV5-8
j_call: TRBJ2-7

cdr3_aa: CASTWTSGDTQYF
cdr3_nt: TGTGCCAGCACCTGGACTAGCGGGGATACGCAGTATTTT
clone_size: -
d_call: TRBD2
v_call: TRBV2
j_call: TRBJ2-3

cdr3_aa: CAWSARTGASSPLHF
cdr3_nt: TGTGCCTGGAGTGCACGGACAGGGGCATCATCGCCCCTCCACTTT
clone_size: -
d_call: TRBD1
v_call: TRBV30
j_call: TRBJ1-6

cdr3_aa: CASSTGQGYEQYF
cdr3_nt: TGTGCCAGCAGCACGGGACAGGGCTACGAGCAGTACTTC
clone_size: -
d_call: TRBD1
v_call: TRBV7-3
j_call: TRBJ2-7

cdr3_aa: CASSLGGGGHGNEQFF
cdr3_nt: TGCGCCAGCAGCTTGGGGGGCGGGGGGCACGGCAATGAGCAGTTCTTC
clone_size: -
d_call: TRBD2
v_call: TRBV5-1
j_call: TRBJ2-1

cdr3_aa: CASSYSPLGSKNTQYF
cdr3_nt: TGTGCCAGCAGTTACTCCCCTCTAGGTTCGAAGAATACGCAGTATTTT
clone_size: few
d_call: -
v_call: TRBV6-5
j_call: TRBJ2-3

cdr3_aa: CASIRGYGEKLFF
cdr3_nt: TGTGCCAGCATCAGAGGGTATGGCGAAAAACTGTTTTTT
clone_size: -
d_call: -
v_call: TRBV2
j_call: TRBJ1-4

cdr3_aa: CASSFGVGNQPQHF
cdr3_nt: TGTGCCAGCAGTTTCGGGGTCGGCAATCAGCCCCAGCATTTT
clone_size: -
d_call: -
v_call: TRBV27
j_call: TRBJ1-5

cdr3_aa: CASSIVAAGGSSGGYTF
cdr3_nt: TGTGCCAGTAGTATAGTTGCGGCAGGGGGATCCTCGGGTGGCTACACCTTC
clone_size: -
d_call: TRBD1
v_call: TRBV19
j_call: TRBJ1-2

cdr3_aa: CATSRDTHSNQPQHF
cdr3_nt: TGTGCCACCAGCAGGGACACTCATAGCAATCAGCCCCAGCATTTT
clone_size: -
d_call: -
v_call: TRBV15
j_call: TRBJ1-5

cdr3_aa: CASSPGPSAGETQYF
cdr3_nt: TGTGCCAGCAGCCCCGGGCCTTCAGCGGGAGAGACCCAGTACTTC
clone_size: few
d_call: -
v_call: TRBV11-2
j_call: TRBJ2-5

cdr3_aa: CASSQDLGSEVNEKLFF
cdr3_nt: TGTGCCAGCAGCCAAGATCTGGGCTCCGAAGTTAATGAAAAACTGTTTTTT
clone_size: -
d_call: -
v_call: TRBV4-2
j_call: TRBJ1-4

cdr3_aa: CASSAGGGALTDTQYF
cdr3_nt: TGTGCCAGCAGCGCTGGAGGGGGGGCTCTCACAGATACGCAGTATTTT
clone_size: -
d_call: -
v_call: TRBV5-4
j_call: TRBJ2-3

cdr3_aa: CASSQVRDSGAWGYTF
cdr3_nt: TGCGCCAGCAGCCAAGTAAGGGACAGTGGGGCGTGGGGCTACACCTTC
clone_size: -
d_call: TRBD1
v_call: TRBV4-1
j_call: TRBJ1-2

cdr3_aa: CAWSLQGNHGYTF
cdr3_nt: TGTGCCTGGAGTTTACAGGGAAATCATGGCTACACCTTC
clone_size: -
d_call: -
v_call: TRBV30
j_call: TRBJ1-2

cdr3_aa: CSVDASGSGWKFF
cdr3_nt: TGCAGCGTTGATGCTAGCGGGAGTGGTTGGAAGTTCTTC
clone_size: -
d_call: TRBD2
v_call: TRBV29-1
j_call: TRBJ2-1